A single T cell receptor beta chain is shown here with its context. No antigen is known for it. Trimming cost V 1 base and J 2 bases, with 10 bases left between them. This CDR3 has 15 residues. CDR1 and CDR2 (germline): SGHTA, FQGNSA. The data were produced by immunoSEQ multiplex PCR, yet TCRdb's version contains in-frame clones alone and is incomplete. The data contain fewer than 200,000 clones, about nine tenths of them seen just once; the ten biggest clones take up approximately 1.7%. This entry comes from a study of T cell responses to AZD1222 COVID-19 vaccine. Study-wide points: Spike-specific TCR breadth and depth both grew after two AZD1222 doses. CD4 TCRs associated with vaccination spanned spike, dominating at 160-218 and 743-854. It should be noted that donors were predominantly white British and more often female, and clonal diversity was possibly underestimated.

Sample: peripheral blood, taken 28 days after the second AZD1222 dose. This chain uses TRBV7-2 with TRBJ2-3, with D possibly TRBD1 on 5 matching bases. This receptor was identified in an adult who received the AZD1222 COVID-19 vaccine. This chain's CDR3 is CASSLGRAPTDTQYF. As DNA, the CDR3 is TGTGCCAGCAGCTTAGGCAGGGCCCCCACAGATACGCAGTATTTT.